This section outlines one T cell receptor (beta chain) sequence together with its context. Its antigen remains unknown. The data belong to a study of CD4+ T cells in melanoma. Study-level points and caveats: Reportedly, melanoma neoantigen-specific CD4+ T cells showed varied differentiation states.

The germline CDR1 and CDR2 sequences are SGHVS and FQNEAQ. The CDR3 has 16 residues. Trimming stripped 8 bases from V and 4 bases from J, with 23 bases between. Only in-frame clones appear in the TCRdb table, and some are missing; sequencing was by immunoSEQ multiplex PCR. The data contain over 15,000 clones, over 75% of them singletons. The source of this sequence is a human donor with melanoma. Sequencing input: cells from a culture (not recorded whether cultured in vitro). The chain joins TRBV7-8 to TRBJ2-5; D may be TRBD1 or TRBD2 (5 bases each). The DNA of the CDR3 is TGTGCCAGCCGAGAGGATAGACTACTGAGGGGAGAGACCCAGTACTTC. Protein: CASREDRLLRGETQYF.